This T cell receptor (beta chain) is from a study of CD8+ T cells in alopecia areata. Documented treatment: oral pan-JAK inhibitor, 5-10 mg twice daily. This clone was found a few times. Extraction and reverse transcription of RNA yielded cDNA as the sequencing template. Libraries were prepared by immunoSEQ multiplex PCR; TCRdb keeps only in-frame clonotypes and omits some of them. In the table there are a few hundred thousand clones, more than 30% of which are singletons. V was clipped by 4 bases and J by 4 bases, with 11 bases between them. CDR1 is MNHEY, CDR2 SMNVEV, per germline (reference sequence). This CDR3 comprises 14 residues.

The TCR comes from a human donor with alopecia areata. The sequencing used CD4+ T cells sorted from blood, collected between weeks 30 and 35, from a patient treated with tofacitinib. The V call is TRBV27, the J call TRBJ1-3; D possibly corresponds to TRBD1 (6 bases). The chain's CDR3 is CASSSQGSGNTIYF. The CDR3, as DNA: TGTGCCAGCAGTTCTCAGGGGAGCGGAAACACCATATATTTT.